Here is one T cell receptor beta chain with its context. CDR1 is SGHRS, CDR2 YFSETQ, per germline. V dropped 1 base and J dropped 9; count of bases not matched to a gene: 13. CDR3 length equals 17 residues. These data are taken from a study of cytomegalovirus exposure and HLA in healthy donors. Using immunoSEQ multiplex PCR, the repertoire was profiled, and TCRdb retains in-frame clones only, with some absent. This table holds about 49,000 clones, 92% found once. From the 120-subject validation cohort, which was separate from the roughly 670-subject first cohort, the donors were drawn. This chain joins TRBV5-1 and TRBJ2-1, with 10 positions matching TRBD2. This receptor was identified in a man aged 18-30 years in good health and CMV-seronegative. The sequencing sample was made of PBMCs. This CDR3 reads CASSLRLLEAGGPEQFF. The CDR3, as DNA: TGCGCCAGCAGCTTGCGCCTATTAGAAGCGGGAGGGCCTGAGCAGTTCTTC.